This TCR beta chain was sequenced for a study of blood T cell repertoires in COVID-19. Here immunoSEQ multiplex PCR was the method, and the copy in TCRdb shows in-frame clones only, minus some. Of about 300,000 clones listed, about nine tenths were seen once; the top ten hold roughly a tenth. Participant reports of clinical history set cohort assignment. CDR1 is MDHEN, CDR2 SYDVKM, per germline. V shed 5 bases and J shed 6 bases, with 17 bases lying between them. CDR3 length: 16 residues. Sequencing input: PBMCs or T cells enriched from blood (not recorded which). This sequence joins TRBV28 and TRBJ1-6, with D maybe TRBD1 (6 bases). This clonotype was obtained from a woman aged 18-29 years who had recovered from COVID-19. CDR3 residues: CASSLRGTGPNSPLHF. CDR3 sequence (DNA): TGTGCCAGCAGTCTCAGGGGTACGGGGCCTAATTCACCCCTCCACTTT.